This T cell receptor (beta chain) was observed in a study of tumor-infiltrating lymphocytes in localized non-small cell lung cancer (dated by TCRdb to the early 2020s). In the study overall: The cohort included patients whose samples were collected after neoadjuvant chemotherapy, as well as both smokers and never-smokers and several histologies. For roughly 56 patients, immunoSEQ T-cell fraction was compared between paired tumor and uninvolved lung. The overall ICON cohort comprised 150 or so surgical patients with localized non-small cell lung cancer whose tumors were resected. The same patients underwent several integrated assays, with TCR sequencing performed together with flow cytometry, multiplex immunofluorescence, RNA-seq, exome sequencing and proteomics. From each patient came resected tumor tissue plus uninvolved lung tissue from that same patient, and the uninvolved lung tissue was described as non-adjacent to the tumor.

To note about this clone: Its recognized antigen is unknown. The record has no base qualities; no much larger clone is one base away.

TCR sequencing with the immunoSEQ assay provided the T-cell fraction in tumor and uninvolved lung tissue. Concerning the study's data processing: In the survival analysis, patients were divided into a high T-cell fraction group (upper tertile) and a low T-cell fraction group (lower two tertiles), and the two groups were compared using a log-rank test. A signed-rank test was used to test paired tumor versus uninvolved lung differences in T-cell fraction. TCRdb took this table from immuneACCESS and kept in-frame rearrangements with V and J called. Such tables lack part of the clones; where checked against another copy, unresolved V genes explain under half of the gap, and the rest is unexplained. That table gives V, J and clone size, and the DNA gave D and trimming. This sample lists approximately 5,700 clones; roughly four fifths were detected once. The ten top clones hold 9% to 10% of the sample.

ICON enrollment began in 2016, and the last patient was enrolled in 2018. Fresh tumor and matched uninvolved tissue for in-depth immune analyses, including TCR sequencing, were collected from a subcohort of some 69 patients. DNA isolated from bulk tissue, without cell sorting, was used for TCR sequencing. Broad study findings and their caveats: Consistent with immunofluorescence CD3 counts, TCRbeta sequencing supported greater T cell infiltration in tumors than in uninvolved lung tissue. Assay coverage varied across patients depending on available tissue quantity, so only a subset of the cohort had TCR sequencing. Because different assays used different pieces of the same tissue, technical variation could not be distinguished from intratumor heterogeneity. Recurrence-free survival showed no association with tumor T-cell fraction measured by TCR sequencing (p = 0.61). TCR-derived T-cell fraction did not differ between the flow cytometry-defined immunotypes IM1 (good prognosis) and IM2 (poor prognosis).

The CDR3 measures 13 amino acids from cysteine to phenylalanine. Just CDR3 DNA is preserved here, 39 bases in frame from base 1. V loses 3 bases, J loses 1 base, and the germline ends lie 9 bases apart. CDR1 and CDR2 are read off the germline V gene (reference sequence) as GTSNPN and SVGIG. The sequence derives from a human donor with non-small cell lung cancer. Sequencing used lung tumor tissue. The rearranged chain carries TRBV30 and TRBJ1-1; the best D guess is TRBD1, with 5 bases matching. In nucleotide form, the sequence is TGTGCCTGGAGCTGGGGGAGGAACACTGAAGCTTTCTTT. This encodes CAWSWGRNTEAFF.